A selection of T cell receptor beta chains follows, all from one sample in a study of CXCR3 chemokines and chemotherapy response in bladder cancer. TCRdb re-called the PCR reads with MiXCR, one entry per CDR3 protein. The sample carries several thousand distinct CDR3 sequences, around an eighth recorded once. This material was obtained from a patient whose treatment included neoadjuvant chemotherapy. These receptors all stem from a human donor with bladder cancer that responded to neoadjuvant chemotherapy. Each CDR3 is given with its conserved first and last residue. The order of the fields is V gene, clone size, J gene, D gene, CDR3 DNA, CDR3 protein. The D gene is left open where the match is weak. The size field is filled for only some rows; it gives once, few, many or a size class.

>TRBV27|medium-sized|TRBJ2-1|TRBD2
TGTGCCAGCAGTTTATCCCCCGGACTAGCGGGAGCCAATGAGCAGTTCTTC
CASSLSPGLAGANEQFF
>TRBV5-5|medium-sized|TRBJ2-3|TRBD1
TGTGCCAGCAGCTGGGGCGACAGGGGGCGTAAAGATACGCAGTATTTT
CASSWGDRGRKDTQYF
>TRBV6-2/TRBV6-3|medium-sized|TRBJ2-1|TRBD2
TGTGCCAGCAGTCCCTCCTTAGGCGGGGGTAACAATGAGCAGTTCTTC
CASSPSLGGGNNEQFF
>TRBV30|medium-sized|TRBJ1-2|-
TGTGCCTGGAGTGTACAGGGATGGTTTGGCTACACCTTC
CAWSVQGWFGYTF
>TRBV6-5|many|TRBJ2-7|-
TGTGCCAGCAGGGGGGGCTCGGTTTACGAGCAGTACTTC
CASRGGSVYEQYF
>TRBV9|many|TRBJ1-2|-
TGTGCCAGCAGCGTAGAACAGTACTATGGCTACACCTTC
CASSVEQYYGYTF
>TRBV30|few|TRBJ2-7|TRBD1
TGTGCCTGGACAGGGGGCTACTACGAGCAGTACTTC
CAWTGGYYEQYF
>TRBV6-5|many|TRBJ1-2|TRBD1
TGTGCCAGCAGATACCTCCGTGGGACAGGGGTTGGCTACACCTTC
CASRYLRGTGVGYTF
>TRBV7-9|medium-sized|TRBJ1-1|-
TGTGCCAGCAGCCCGCGGACAGAGAACACTGAAGCTTTCTTT
CASSPRTENTEAFF
>TRBV19|-|TRBJ1-1|TRBD1
TGTGCCAGTAGTATACGCGGGACAGGTCACCCTGAAGCTTTCTTT
CASSIRGTGHPEAFF
>TRBV6-5|medium-sized|TRBJ1-1|TRBD1
TGTGCCAGCAGCCGAAGACAGGGAATCGGGACTGAAGCTTTCTTT
CASSRRQGIGTEAFF
>TRBV25-1|-|TRBJ2-2|TRBD1
TGTGCCAGCGGACCGACAGGGACCGGGGAGCTGTTTTTT
CASGPTGTGELFF
>TRBV7-9|-|TRBJ2-1|-
TGTGCCAGCAGCTTCATCAGTGCCCGCACCAATGAGCAGTTCTTC
CASSFISARTNEQFF
>TRBV13|many|TRBJ2-7|-
TGTGCCAGCAGCGATTCAAGGAGCTCCTACGAGCAGTACTTC
CASSDSRSSYEQYF
>TRBV12-3/TRBV12-4|many|TRBJ2-1|TRBD2
TGTGCCAGCAGTCGGGGGGGTAGGTACAATGAGCAGTTCTTC
CASSRGGRYNEQFF
>TRBV5-4|many|TRBJ2-5|-
TGTGCCAGCAGCTTGCGGGGGGAGACCCAGTACTTC
CASSLRGETQYF
>TRBV18|many|TRBJ2-2|TRBD2
TGTGCCAGCTCTGGTAGCGGGAGCGGAAACACCGGGGAGCTGTTTTTT
CASSGSGSGNTGELFF
>TRBV10-3|medium-sized|TRBJ2-7|-
TGTGCCATCAGGCAGGGTACGGTGGACGAGCAGTACTTC
CAIRQGTVDEQYF
>TRBV27|medium-sized|TRBJ2-6|TRBD2
TGTGCCAGCAGTGAACGCTTTGTTATGCGGGGGGCTCCCTCTGGGGCCAACGTCCTGACTTTC
CASSERFVMRGAPSGANVLTF
>TRBV12-3/TRBV12-4|many|TRBJ1-2|-
TGTGCCAGTACCGGACGGCTTAACTATGGCTACACCTTC
CASTGRLNYGYTF
>TRBV6-5|-|TRBJ1-3|TRBD1
TGTGCCAGCAGTCCGGGACAGGGGTTCAGCTCTGGAAACACCATATATTTT
CASSPGQGFSSGNTIYF
>TRBV29-1|medium-sized|TRBJ2-1|-
TGCAGCGTTCATGGGGGAAAAGGTTTTAATGAGCAGTTCTTC
CSVHGGKGFNEQFF
>TRBV6-2/TRBV6-3|medium-sized|TRBJ2-1|-
TGTGCCAGCAGTTACGTAGTAGGCCAGTTCTTC
CASSYVVGQFF
>TRBV27|many|TRBJ1-5|-
TGTGCCAGCAGTTTACTAGGGCCCGATCAGCCCCAGCATTTT
CASSLLGPDQPQHF
>TRBV11-2|medium-sized|TRBJ1-6|-
TGTGCCAGCAGCCCTTCCCATATTTCACCCCTCCACTTT
CASSPSHISPLHF
>TRBV12-5|many|TRBJ1-2|TRBD1
TGTGCTAGTGGTACCGGGACAGGGTGGTTTAACTATGGCTACACCTTC
CASGTGTGWFNYGYTF
>TRBV2|-|TRBJ2-1|TRBD2
TGTGCCAGCAGGGTGGGAACAGCGGGAGGATACAATGAGCAGTTCTTC
CASRVGTAGGYNEQFF
>TRBV5-6|medium-sized|TRBJ2-1|-
TGTGCCAGCAGCTTGGCGGGGAAGACAAAAAACTACAATGAGCAGTTCTTC
CASSLAGKTKNYNEQFF
>TRBV11-2|many|TRBJ2-1|TRBD2
TGTGCCAGCAGCTTAGATGGGCGGCTAGCGGCCTACAATGAGCAGTTCTTC
CASSLDGRLAAYNEQFF
>TRBV24-1|medium-sized|TRBJ1-5|TRBD1
TGTGCCACCAGTGACTCGGGACAGGGTAATCAGCCCCAGCATTTT
CATSDSGQGNQPQHF
>TRBV19|medium-sized|TRBJ2-1|TRBD2
TGTGCCAGTGGTAGACTAGCGGGAGGAGAGCAGTTCTTC
CASGRLAGGEQFF
>TRBV7-3|many|TRBJ2-1|TRBD2
TGTGCCAGCAGCTTAATGGAGAGCGGGAGAGAACGGAGTGAGCAGTTCTTC
CASSLMESGRERSEQFF
>TRBV5-6|medium-sized|TRBJ2-7|-
TGTGCCAGCAGCTTGTATATAGCATCTTACGAGCAGTACTTC
CASSLYIASYEQYF
>TRBV4-1|few|TRBJ2-7|TRBD1
TGCGCCAGCAGCCAAGGAGCAGACAGGGCCACCTACGAGCAGTACTTC
CASSQGADRATYEQYF
>TRBV12-3/TRBV12-4|few|TRBJ2-3|TRBD2
TGTGCCAGCAGTTTTGGCGGGAGGGGGGATACGCAGTATTTT
CASSFGGRGDTQYF
>TRBV6-2/TRBV6-3|medium-sized|TRBJ2-3|-
TGTGCCAGCAGTAAAGGTGCTACTGTGGGGGTGGGCGCCTTAAATACGCAGTATTTT
CASSKGATVGVGALNTQYF
>TRBV12-3/TRBV12-4|many|TRBJ2-1|-
TGTGCCAGTAAAGCGGGCCAGACTACCTCCAGGGCCCTCGTCCACAATGAGCAGTTCTTC
CASKAGQTTSRALVHNEQFF
>TRBV7-2|many|TRBJ2-5|-
TGTGCCAGCAGCTTAAAACAACAAGAGACCCAGTACTTC
CASSLKQQETQYF
>TRBV20-1|-|TRBJ2-7|TRBD1
TGCAGTGCTCGAAGACCGGACAGGGGGACCGAGCAGTACTTC
CSARRPDRGTEQYF
>TRBV28|few|TRBJ1-4|TRBD1
TGTGCCAGCAGTCAGGGGGGGGTCCTTAATGAAAAACTGTTTTTT
CASSQGGVLNEKLFF
>TRBV6-1|large|TRBJ2-7|TRBD2
TGTGCCAGCTCTCGGACTAGCGGCTTCAGCTCCTACGAGCAGTACTTC
CASSRTSGFSSYEQYF
>TRBV7-9|many|TRBJ2-5|-
TGTGCCAGCAGCGCCAGGGTAGAGGAGACCCAGTACTTC
CASSARVEETQYF
>TRBV19|medium-sized|TRBJ2-1|TRBD2
TGTGCCAGTAGTATAGATTGGACTAGCGGGAGCTACAATGAGCAGTTCTTC
CASSIDWTSGSYNEQFF
>TRBV6-6|large|TRBJ1-2|TRBD1
TGTGCCAGCAGAAACATCGACAGGGCAAACTATGGCTACACCTTC
CASRNIDRANYGYTF
>TRBV27|many|TRBJ2-7|-
TGTGCCAGCAGTTTACGGGACGACCTCTACGAGCAGTACTTC
CASSLRDDLYEQYF
>TRBV7-2|many|TRBJ2-1|TRBD2
TGTGCCAGCAGCTTAGTTAGCGGGAGGGCCTCGAATGAGCAGTTCTTC
CASSLVSGRASNEQFF
>TRBV29-1|many|TRBJ2-2|TRBD1
TGCAGCGTTGGAGGGACAGGGAGGAAGAACACCGGGGAGCTGTTTTTT
CSVGGTGRKNTGELFF
>TRBV6-1|medium-sized|TRBJ1-1|TRBD1
TGTGCCAGCAGATTGGACAGGGTGGGTACTGAAGCTTTCTTT
CASRLDRVGTEAFF
>TRBV6-1|large|TRBJ1-5|-
TGTGCCAGCAGACCCGGGGAGGGGTACCGGCAGCCCCAGCATTTT
CASRPGEGYRQPQHF
>TRBV12-3/TRBV12-4|few|TRBJ2-7|-
TGTGCCAGCAGGACAGGTCCCTACGAGCAGTACTTC
CASRTGPYEQYF
>TRBV12-3/TRBV12-4|-|TRBJ2-5|TRBD2
TGTGCCAGCAGTCCGGGACTAGCGGGTAACCAAGAGACCCAGTACTTC
CASSPGLAGNQETQYF
>TRBV29-1|medium-sized|TRBJ2-1|-
TGCAGCGTTGTTACAGGGTTATCGGGTGAGCAGTTCTTC
CSVVTGLSGEQFF
>TRBV6-1|many|TRBJ2-5|-
TGTGCCAGCAGTCACGAAGGGGGGCTGGAGACCCAGTACTTC
CASSHEGGLETQYF